The rows below give T cell receptor beta chains drawn from one sample of a study of T-cell reconstitution after alpha-beta-depleted transplantation in children. Using its own MiXCR run on the PCR reads, TCRdb lists one record per CDR3 protein. The sample lists hundreds of thousands of distinct CDR3 sequences; approximately 24% were seen once. The source material was PBMCs, mostly from graft donor cells, sampled 360 days after TCRalphabeta/CD19-depleted stem cell transplant. The receptors derive from a female patient between 2 and 15 years old who had a stem cell transplant for congenital amegakaryocytic thrombocytopenia, so the T cells may come from the graft donor. Both conserved end residues are part of each CDR3. D genes are given only for firm matches. The size of a clone is reported for some rows only, either as once, few or many, or as a class for expanded clones.

J gene | V gene | clone size | D gene | CDR3 DNA | CDR3 protein
TRBJ2-3 | TRBV10-3 | . | TRBD2 | TGTGCCATCAGTGAAAGGGGAGGGGACACAGATACGCAGTATTTT | CAISERGGDTDTQYF
TRBJ2-1 | TRBV19 | once | . | TGTGCCAGCCCACTGGACGGAGACAATGAGCAGTTCTTC | CASPLDGDNEQFF
TRBJ2-5 | TRBV12-3/TRBV12-4 | . | TRBD2 | TGTGCCAGCGGAGGGACTAGTTGGTACCAAGAGACCCAGTACTTC | CASGGTSWYQETQYF
TRBJ1-5 | TRBV7-2 | few | . | TGTGCCAGCAGCTCACAGGGCAGCAATCAGCCCCAGCATTTT | CASSSQGSNQPQHF
TRBJ2-7 | TRBV12-3/TRBV12-4 | few | . | TGTGCCAGCAGTTTTGGAGGGGCGCGGGAGCAGTACTTC | CASSFGGAREQYF
TRBJ1-5 | TRBV25-1 | . | TRBD1 | TGTGCCAGCAGTCCGACAGGGGAGGGTGATCAGCCCCAGCATTTT | CASSPTGEGDQPQHF
TRBJ2-3 | TRBV6-1 | few | TRBD2 | TGTGCCAGCAGTGCCCTTGGGACTAGCGGGGGGAACCAGTATTTT | CASSALGTSGGNQYF
TRBJ1-5 | TRBV6-1 | . | . | TGTGCCAGCAGTGTGGGGACGGGGAGCAATCAGCCCCAGCATTTT | CASSVGTGSNQPQHF
TRBJ2-3 | TRBV6-1 | once | . | TGTGCCAGCAGACGACACCATGCCACAGATACGCAGTATTTT | CASRRHHATDTQYF
TRBJ2-7 | TRBV5-1 | few | . | TGCGCCAGCAGCCGTAGCCCGGGGGCTCTAGAGCAGTACTTC | CASSRSPGALEQYF
TRBJ2-3 | TRBV19 | once | TRBD2 | TGTGCCAGTAGTATAGACCAAGGACTAGCGACAGATACGCTGTATTTT | CASSIDQGLATDTLYF
TRBJ2-3 | TRBV9 | . | TRBD2 | TGTGCCAGCAGCGTAGGACTAGCGCGGTTAAATACGCAGTATTTT | CASSVGLARLNTQYF
TRBJ1-1 | TRBV5-1 | few | TRBD1 | TGCGCCAGCCCCCAGGGGGGGGCGGAGGAAGCTTTCTTT | CASPQGGAEEAFF
TRBJ2-2 | TRBV29-1 | few | . | TGCAGCGTTGAAGACCGGTACTCCGGGGGCGGGGAGCTGTTTTTT | CSVEDRYSGGGELFF
TRBJ2-2 | TRBV24-1 | . | . | TGTGCCACCAGTGAGCGAGGGGTGAACACCGGGGAGCTGTTTTTT | CATSERGVNTGELFF
TRBJ2-3 | TRBV28 | . | . | TGTGCCAGCAGCCTAGTCTGGGGGGTATGGGATACGCAGTATTTT | CASSLVWGVWDTQYF
TRBJ2-3 | TRBV7-8 | few | TRBD2 | TGTGCCAGCAACGAGCTAGCGGGGCGCACAGATACGCAGTATTTT | CASNELAGRTDTQYF
TRBJ1-3 | TRBV9 | many | . | TGTGCCAGCAGCGTGGGGCAGGGAGGAAACACCATATATTTT | CASSVGQGGNTIYF
TRBJ2-1 | TRBV7-6 | many | . | TGTGCCAGCAGCTCAATATCGTACTCGGACCCCGAGGGAAATGAGCAGTTCTTC | CASSSISYSDPEGNEQFF
TRBJ1-4 | TRBV7-9 | once | . | TGTGCCAGCAGCGCCCGACCGAATGAAAAACTGTTTTTT | CASSARPNEKLFF
TRBJ1-2 | TRBV27 | few | TRBD1 | TGTGCCAGCAGTTTTTACAGGGGAAATGGCTACACCTTC | CASSFYRGNGYTF
TRBJ2-3 | TRBV5-1 | . | . | TGCGCCAGCAGCTTCACCCTCACGATAAAGAATAGCACAGATACGCAGTATTTT | CASSFTLTIKNSTDTQYF
TRBJ2-2 | TRBV27 | few | . | TGTGCCACCAGCGGTGATAATTGGACCGGGGAGCTGTTTTTT | CATSGDNWTGELFF
TRBJ2-7 | TRBV28 | few | . | TGTGCCAGCAGCGCCGGGACACTATATTGGGAGCAGTACTTC | CASSAGTLYWEQYF
TRBJ1-1 | TRBV9 | . | . | TGTGCCAGCAGCGCGATAAAGGGGACTGAAGCTTTCTTT | CASSAIKGTEAFF
TRBJ2-1 | TRBV15 | . | . | TGTGCCACCAGCAGCTATCGGTCCTACAATGAGCAGTTCTTC | CATSSYRSYNEQFF
TRBJ2-5 | TRBV4-1 | many | . | TGCGCCAGCAGCCAAGTGCTCAGACCCGCGACCCAGTACTTC | CASSQVLRPATQYF
TRBJ2-1 | TRBV6-2/TRBV6-3 | few | . | TGTGCCAGCAGTTACCTAGCGCAATACAATGAGCAGTTCTTC | CASSYLAQYNEQFF
TRBJ2-7 | TRBV7-2 | few | TRBD2 | TGTGCCAGCAGCTTAAGGACTAGCGGGAGTCCGTACTTC | CASSLRTSGSPYF
TRBJ2-7 | TRBV5-1 | . | . | TGCGCCAGCAGCCCCCCGGACGGTCACTCCTACGAGCAGTACTTC | CASSPPDGHSYEQYF
TRBJ2-7 | TRBV18 | many | TRBD1 | TGTGCCAGCTCATCGCGGACAGGGCCTTACGAGCAGTACTTC | CASSSRTGPYEQYF